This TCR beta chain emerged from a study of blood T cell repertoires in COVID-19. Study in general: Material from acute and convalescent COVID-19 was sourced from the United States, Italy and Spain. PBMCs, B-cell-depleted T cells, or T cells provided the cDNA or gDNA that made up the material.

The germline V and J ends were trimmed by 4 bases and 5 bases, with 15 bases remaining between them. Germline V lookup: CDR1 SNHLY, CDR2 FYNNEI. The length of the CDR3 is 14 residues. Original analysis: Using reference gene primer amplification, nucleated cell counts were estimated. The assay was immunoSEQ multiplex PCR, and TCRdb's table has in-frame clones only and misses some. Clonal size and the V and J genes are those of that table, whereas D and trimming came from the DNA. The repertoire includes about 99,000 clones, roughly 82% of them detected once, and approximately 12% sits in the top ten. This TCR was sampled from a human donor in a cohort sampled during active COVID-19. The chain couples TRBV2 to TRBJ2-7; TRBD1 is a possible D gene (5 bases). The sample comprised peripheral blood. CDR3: CASSVQGSRNEQYF. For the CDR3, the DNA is TGTGCCAGCAGTGTCCAGGGAAGTAGGAACGAGCAGTACTTC.